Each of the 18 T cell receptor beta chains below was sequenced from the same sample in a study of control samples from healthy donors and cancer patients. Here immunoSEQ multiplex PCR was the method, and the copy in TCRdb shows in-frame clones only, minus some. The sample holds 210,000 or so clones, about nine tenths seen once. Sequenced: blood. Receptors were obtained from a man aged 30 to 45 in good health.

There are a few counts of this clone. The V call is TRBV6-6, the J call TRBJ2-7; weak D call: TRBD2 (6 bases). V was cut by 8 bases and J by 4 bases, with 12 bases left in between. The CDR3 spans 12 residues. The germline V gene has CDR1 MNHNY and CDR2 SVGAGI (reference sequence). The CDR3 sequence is CASAGSTYEQYF. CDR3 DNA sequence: TGTGCCAGCGCGGGATCTACTTACGAGCAGTACTTC.

The CDR3 spells CASSLGRDTQYF. In DNA, the CDR3 is TGTGCCAGCAGCTTAGGCCGAGATACGCAGTATTTT. The chain combines TRBV7-2 with TRBJ2-3, with D hard to call. Trimming removed 1 base from V and 5 bases from J, with 4 bases in between. CDR1 and CDR2 (germline): SGHTA, FQGNSA. This CDR3 has 12 amino acids.

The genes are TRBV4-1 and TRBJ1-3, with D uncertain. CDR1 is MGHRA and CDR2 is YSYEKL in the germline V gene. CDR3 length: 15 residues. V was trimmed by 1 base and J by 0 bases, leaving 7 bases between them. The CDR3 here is CASSQAPFSGNTIYF. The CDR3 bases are TGCGCCAGCAGCCAAGCCCCATTCTCTGGAAACACCATATATTTT.

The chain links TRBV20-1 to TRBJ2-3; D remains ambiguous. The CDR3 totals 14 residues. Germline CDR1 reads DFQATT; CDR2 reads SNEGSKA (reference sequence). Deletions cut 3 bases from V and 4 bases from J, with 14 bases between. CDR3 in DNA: TGCAGTGCTAGTCAAGGGTGGGGTGCAGATACGCAGTATTTT. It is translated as CSASQGWGADTQYF.

The CDR3 loop is CSVPGQDINYGYTF. The DNA for the CDR3 is TGCAGCGTGCCGGGACAGGATATTAACTATGGCTACACCTTC. This rearrangement joins TRBV29-1 to TRBJ1-2; 8 bases line up with TRBD1. Germline V gene sequence: CDR1 SQVTM, CDR2 ANQGSEA. V dropped 6 bases and J dropped 1; count of bases not matched to a gene: 7. CDR3 length equals 14 residues. The whole variable domain, filled in from reference TRBV29-1 and TRBJ1-2, reads SAVISQKPSRDICQRGTSLTIQCQVDSQVTMMFWYRQQPGQSLTLIATANQGSEATYESGFVIDKFPISRPNLTFSTLTVSNMSPEDSSIYLCSVPGQDINYGYTFGSGTRLTVV.

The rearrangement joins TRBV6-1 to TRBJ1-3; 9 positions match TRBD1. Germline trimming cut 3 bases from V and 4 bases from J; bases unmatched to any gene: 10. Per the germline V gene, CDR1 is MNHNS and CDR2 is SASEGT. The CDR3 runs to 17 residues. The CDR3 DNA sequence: TGTGCCAGCAGTGAGGTCACAGGGGGCGAGGGAGGAAACACCATATATTTT. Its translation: CASSEVTGGEGGNTIYF.

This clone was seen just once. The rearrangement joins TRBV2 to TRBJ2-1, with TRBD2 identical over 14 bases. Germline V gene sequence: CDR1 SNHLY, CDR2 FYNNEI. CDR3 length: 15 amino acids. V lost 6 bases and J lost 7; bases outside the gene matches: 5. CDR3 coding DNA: TGTGCCAGCAGCGATTGGACTAGCGGGGGGAATGAGCAGTTCTTC. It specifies CASSDWTSGGNEQFF. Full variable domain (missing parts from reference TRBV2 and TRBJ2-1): EPEVTQTPSHQVTQMGQEVILRCVPISNHLYFYWYRQILGQKVEFLVSFYNNEISEKSEIFDDQFSVERPDGSNFTLKIRSTKLEDSAMYFCASSDWTSGGNEQFFGPGTRLTVL.

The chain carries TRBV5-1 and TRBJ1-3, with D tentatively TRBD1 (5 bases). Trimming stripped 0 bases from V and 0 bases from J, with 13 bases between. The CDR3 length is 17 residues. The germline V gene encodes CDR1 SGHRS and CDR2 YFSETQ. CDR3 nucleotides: TGCGCCAGCAGCTTGGTCGGGGGGACCGACTCTGGAAACACCATATATTTT. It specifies CASSLVGGTDSGNTIYF.

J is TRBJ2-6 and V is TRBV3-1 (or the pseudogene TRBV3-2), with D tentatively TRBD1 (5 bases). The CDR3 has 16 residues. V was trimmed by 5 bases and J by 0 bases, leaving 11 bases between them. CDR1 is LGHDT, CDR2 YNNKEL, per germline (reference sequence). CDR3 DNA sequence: TGTGCCAGCAGCAAGCGACAGAGCTCTGGGGCCAACGTCCTGACTTTC. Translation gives CASSKRQSSGANVLTF.

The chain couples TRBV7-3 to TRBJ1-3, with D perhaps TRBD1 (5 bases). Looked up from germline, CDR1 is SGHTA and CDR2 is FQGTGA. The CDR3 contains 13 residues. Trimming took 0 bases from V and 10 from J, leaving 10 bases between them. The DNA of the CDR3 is TGTGCCAGCAGCTTAACGATGCAGGGTACCATATATTTT. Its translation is CASSLTMQGTIYF.

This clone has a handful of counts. The CDR3 nucleotides are TGTGCCACCTCAGGGACAGGGCCCAGCACTGAAGCTTTCTTT. It encodes CATSGTGPSTEAFF. V gene TRBV24-1 combines with J gene TRBJ1-1; 9 bases are a match to TRBD1. CDR1 KGHDR and CDR2 SFDVKD come from the germline V gene. The CDR3 covers 14 residues. Trimming at V came to 9 bases and at J to 4 bases, leaving 8 bases not matched to a gene.

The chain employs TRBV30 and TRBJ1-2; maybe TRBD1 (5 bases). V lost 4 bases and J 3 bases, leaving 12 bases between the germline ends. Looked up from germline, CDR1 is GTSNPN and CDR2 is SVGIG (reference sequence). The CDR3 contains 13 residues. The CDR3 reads CAWNQGADYGYTF. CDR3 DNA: TGTGCCTGGAATCAAGGGGCGGACTATGGCTACACCTTC.

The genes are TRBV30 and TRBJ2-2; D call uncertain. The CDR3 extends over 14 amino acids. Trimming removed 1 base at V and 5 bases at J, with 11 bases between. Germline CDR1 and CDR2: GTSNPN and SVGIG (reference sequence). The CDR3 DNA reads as TGTGCCTGGAGTGAAATCAACTTAACCGGGGAGCTGTTTTTT. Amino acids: CAWSEINLTGELFF.

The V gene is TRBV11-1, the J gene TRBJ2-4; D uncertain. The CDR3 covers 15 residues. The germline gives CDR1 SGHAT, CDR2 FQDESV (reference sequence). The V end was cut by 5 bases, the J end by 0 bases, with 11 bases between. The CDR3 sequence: CASSVIGIAKNIQYF. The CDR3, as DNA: TGTGCCAGCAGCGTTATCGGTATAGCCAAAAACATTCAGTACTTC.

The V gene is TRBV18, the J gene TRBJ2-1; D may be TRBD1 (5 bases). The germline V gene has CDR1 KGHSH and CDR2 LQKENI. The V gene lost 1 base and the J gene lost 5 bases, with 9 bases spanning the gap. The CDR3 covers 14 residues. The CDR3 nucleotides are TGTGCCAGCTCACCACGTCAGGGCCACAATGAGCAGTTCTTC. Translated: CASSPRQGHNEQFF.

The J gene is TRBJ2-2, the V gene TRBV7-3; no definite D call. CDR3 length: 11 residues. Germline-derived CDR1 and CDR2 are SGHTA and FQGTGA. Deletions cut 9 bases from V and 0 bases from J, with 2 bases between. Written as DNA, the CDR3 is TGTGCCAGTTCGAACACCGGGGAGCTGTTTTTT. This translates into CASSNTGELFF.

The CDR3 coding sequence is TGTGCCAGCAGGGTAGGACTAGCGGGGAACACCGGGGAGCTGTTTTTT. It translates to CASRVGLAGNTGELFF. The chain has TRBV2 and TRBJ2-2, with TRBD2 matching 11 bases. V dropped 6 bases and J dropped 1; count of bases not matched to a gene: 4. The CDR3 has 16 residues. CDR1 and CDR2 (germline): SNHLY, FYNNEI.

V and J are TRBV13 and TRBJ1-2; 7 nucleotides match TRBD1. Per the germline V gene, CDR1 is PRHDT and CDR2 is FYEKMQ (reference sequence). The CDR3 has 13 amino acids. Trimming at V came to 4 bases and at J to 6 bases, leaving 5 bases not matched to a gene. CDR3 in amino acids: CASSSQGMNGYTF. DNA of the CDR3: TGTGCCAGCAGCTCACAGGGGATGAATGGCTACACCTTC.